This T cell receptor (beta chain) is from a study of blood T cells in healthy people across ages. The CDR3 runs 13 residues. CDR1 is SQVTM and CDR2 is ANQGSEA in the germline V gene. Trimming removed 6 bases at V and 0 bases at J, with 11 bases between. A second about 6 to 12 cycle PCR used barcoded and J-beta primers. TCRdb processed the 5' RACE reads anew with MiXCR; each CDR3 protein has one entry. The sample gives nearly 800,000 distinct CDR3 sequences, 20% to 25% of which show up once; under 4.5% is in the top ten. These same data were also listed under a study on T cells of mothers and their children.

The rearrangement uses TRBV29-1 and TRBJ2-5, with D possibly matching TRBD1 (6 bases). Sequencing was carried out using blood. The clonotype was recovered from a boy between 5 and 17 years old in good health. In nucleotides, the CDR3 is TGCAGCGTCGCTGACAGGAACCAAGAGACCCAGTACTTC. Amino acids: CSVADRNQETQYF. Variable domain in full (rest from reference TRBV29-1 and TRBJ2-5): SAVISQKPSRDICQRGTSLTIQCQVDSQVTMMFWYRQQPGQSLTLIATANQGSEATYESGFVIDKFPISRPNLTFSTLTVSNMSPEDSSIYLCSVADRNQETQYFGPGTRLLVL.